This is a list of T cell receptor beta chains from one sample in a study of T cell responses to AZD1222 COVID-19 vaccine. TCRdb's table, derived via immunoSEQ multiplex PCR, lists solely in-frame clones and lacks some. The sample carries about 110,000 clones, approximately 90% recorded once. The sample consisted of peripheral blood, taken on day 0 of AZD1222 vaccination. These receptors were collected from an adult in good health. Both conserved end residues are part of each CDR3. The D gene is left open where the match is weak. Some rows have no size entry. The others give once, few or many, or a class for an expanded clone.

CDR3nt	CDR3aa	j_gene	abundance	v_gene	d_gene
TGTGCCAGCAGCTTAGACGGAATCTATGGCTACACCTTC	CASSLDGIYGYTF	TRBJ1-2	NA	TRBV11-2	NA
TGTGCCAGCAGCTTGTCGACAGCCCCTGGGGCCAACGTCCTGACTTTC	CASSLSTAPGANVLTF	TRBJ2-6	NA	TRBV5-5	NA
TGTGCCAGCTCACCCCCCAGGCTGGGGACCGACACAGATACGCAGTATTTT	CASSPPRLGTDTDTQYF	TRBJ2-3	NA	TRBV18	NA
TGTGCCAGCAGTTTTAAACGGGTGGCTGAAGCTTTCTTT	CASSFKRVAEAFF	TRBJ1-1	NA	TRBV27	NA
TGCGCCAGCAGCTTGGGACGGAGCTCCTATAATTCACCCCTCCACTTT	CASSLGRSSYNSPLHF	TRBJ1-6	NA	TRBV5-1	NA
TGTGCCAGCAGGGGGACAGGGGCCTATGGCTACACCTTC	CASRGTGAYGYTF	TRBJ1-2	NA	TRBV5-6	TRBD1
TGTGCCAGCAGCCAACCTAGTCCCGGGACAGCCACCGACTCCTACGAGCAGTACTTC	CASSQPSPGTATDSYEQYF	TRBJ2-7	NA	TRBV28	TRBD1
TGTGCCTGGACTAGCGGCCAAGAGACCCAGTACTTC	CAWTSGQETQYF	TRBJ2-5	NA	TRBV30	TRBD2
TGTGCCAGCAGTTCCGTGACAGGGCCAGGGGTTTGGAACACTGAAGCTTTCTTT	CASSSVTGPGVWNTEAFF	TRBJ1-1	NA	TRBV27	TRBD1
TGTGCCAGCAGCTTAAATCATCAGCCCCAGCATTTT	CASSLNHQPQHF	TRBJ1-5	NA	TRBV7-2	NA
TGTGCCAGCACCTTGGCCCAAGCTTCTGGGGCCAACGTCCTGACTTTC	CASTLAQASGANVLTF	TRBJ2-6	NA	TRBV7-9	NA
TGCGCCAGCAGCTTGGGGGACAGGGTCTACACCGGGGAGCTGTTTTTT	CASSLGDRVYTGELFF	TRBJ2-2	NA	TRBV5-1	TRBD1
TGTGCCAGCTCACCTACAACAGGGAGGGCTTTCTTT	CASSPTTGRAFF	TRBJ1-1	NA	TRBV18	NA
TGTGCCACCAGTGAGACAGGGACCCACACCGGGGAGCTGTTTTTT	CATSETGTHTGELFF	TRBJ2-2	NA	TRBV24-1	TRBD1
TGTGCCAGCAGTTCGACAGGGCGGTATGGCTACACCTTC	CASSSTGRYGYTF	TRBJ1-2	NA	TRBV28	TRBD1
TGTGCCAGGAATTCCGGGACTAGCAGATCCGGGGAGCTGTTTTTT	CARNSGTSRSGELFF	TRBJ2-2	NA	TRBV2	TRBD2
TGTGCCAGCAGTTTACAGCCTCTCTCTGGAAACACCATATATTTT	CASSLQPLSGNTIYF	TRBJ1-3	NA	TRBV28	NA
TGTGCCAGCAGCGTGGGTGACAGGGTTAACACTGAAGCTTTCTTT	CASSVGDRVNTEAFF	TRBJ1-1	NA	TRBV9	TRBD1
TGTGCCAGTAGTCAGAAGGGAACTAACTATGGCTACACCTTC	CASSQKGTNYGYTF	TRBJ1-2	NA	TRBV19	NA
TGCAGTGCTAGTGCTGGACTAGCCGGTTCGACCCAGTACTTC	CSASAGLAGSTQYF	TRBJ2-5	NA	TRBV20-1	TRBD2
TGCGCCAGCAGCACCGGACACTATGGCTACACCTTC	CASSTGHYGYTF	TRBJ1-2	NA	TRBV5-1	NA
TGTGCCAGTAGAACGACTAGCGGGAGAATCAATGAGCAGTTCTTC	CASRTTSGRINEQFF	TRBJ2-1	NA	TRBV19	TRBD2
TGTGCCAGCAGTGGGCCAGACGGAGGCGAGCAGTACTTC	CASSGPDGGEQYF	TRBJ2-7	few	TRBV25-1	NA
TGTGCCAGCAAGCCTAGCGGACCCTACAATGAGCAGTTCTTC	CASKPSGPYNEQFF	TRBJ2-1	NA	TRBV6-5	TRBD2
TGCAGCGTTGCTCAGGGGGTGAATCAGCCCCAGCATTTT	CSVAQGVNQPQHF	TRBJ1-5	once	TRBV29-1	TRBD1
TGTGCCAGTAGTATGGTCCAAACTGAAGCTTTCTTT	CASSMVQTEAFF	TRBJ1-1	NA	TRBV19	NA
TGTGCCAGCAGTACATACAGGGGGCGGGAGACCCAGTACTTC	CASSTYRGRETQYF	TRBJ2-5	NA	TRBV27	TRBD1
TGTGCCAGTAGCATCCCCCCGCCAGGGGGAGGCTACACCTTC	CASSIPPPGGGYTF	TRBJ1-2	NA	TRBV19	TRBD1
TGTGCCAGCAGCTTAGATCTCCGGTCGGACACTGAAGCTTTCTTT	CASSLDLRSDTEAFF	TRBJ1-1	once	TRBV11-3	NA
TGTGCCAGCAGTTTCTCAGGGTTCGGTTCACCCCTCCACTTT	CASSFSGFGSPLHF	TRBJ1-6	few	TRBV27	NA
TGCGCCAGCAGCTTCCCCACCCACAATGAGCAGTTCTTC	CASSFPTHNEQFF	TRBJ2-1	NA	TRBV5-1	NA
TGCGCCAGCAATCGGCCAGGCACAGATACGCAGTATTTT	CASNRPGTDTQYF	TRBJ2-3	once	TRBV5-1	NA
TGTGCCAGCCGTCCAACAGGGCTCCCCTCTGGAAACACCATATATTTT	CASRPTGLPSGNTIYF	TRBJ1-3	NA	TRBV25-1	NA
TGCGCCAGCAGCCAAGGAGGGGCCAATCAGCCCCAGCATTTT	CASSQGGANQPQHF	TRBJ1-5	NA	TRBV4-3	NA
TGTGCCAGCAGCGTAGAGGGTTACTATGGCTACACCTTC	CASSVEGYYGYTF	TRBJ1-2	NA	TRBV9	NA
TGTGCCAGCAGCCCCACCCTGGGGAGCGGGGGGGCGGAAGATACGCAGTATTTT	CASSPTLGSGGAEDTQYF	TRBJ2-3	once	TRBV9	TRBD2
TGTGCCACCAGTGGCCGGGGGAACACTGAAGCTTTCTTT	CATSGRGNTEAFF	TRBJ1-1	once	TRBV24-1	NA
TGTGCCTGGAGTGGCGCCTCTAAACTTAGCACAGATACGCAGTATTTT	CAWSGASKLSTDTQYF	TRBJ2-3	NA	TRBV30	NA
TGTGCCAGCAGTTTAGGGCAGAACTACGAGCAGTACTTC	CASSLGQNYEQYF	TRBJ2-7	NA	TRBV27	NA
TGTGCCAGCAGCCACCCGGGACGACTATCTATGAACACTGAAGCTTTCTTT	CASSHPGRLSMNTEAFF	TRBJ1-1	NA	TRBV7-9	NA
TGTGCCAGTAGTCCCCCGGTAGCGGGAGTGGCAGATACGCAGTATTTT	CASSPPVAGVADTQYF	TRBJ2-3	NA	TRBV19	TRBD2
TGTGCCAGCAGACCAGTCGGGACAGCGAACACTGAAGCTTTCTTT	CASRPVGTANTEAFF	TRBJ1-1	NA	TRBV2	TRBD1
TGCAGCGTCCGACCCAGGGGAAGCTATGGCTACACCTTC	CSVRPRGSYGYTF	TRBJ1-2	few	TRBV29-1	NA
TGTGCCAGCAGTTTGAAGGCCCTTGAGGCTTTCTTT	CASSLKALEAFF	TRBJ1-1	once	TRBV12-3/TRBV12-4	NA
TGTGCCAGCAGCTTGGTAGTGACCAGGGAGACCCAGTACTTC	CASSLVVTRETQYF	TRBJ2-5	NA	TRBV5-5	NA
TGTGCCAGCGCCGGGGGGGGAAAACTGTTTTTT	CASAGGGKLFF	TRBJ1-4	few	TRBV25-1	NA
TGTGCCAGCAGCCAGTCGTCTAGCGGGTACAATGAGCAGTTCTTC	CASSQSSSGYNEQFF	TRBJ2-1	NA	TRBV11-3	TRBD2
TGCGCCAGCAGCCCGCAGGGTTCCTACGAGCAGTACTTC	CASSPQGSYEQYF	TRBJ2-7	NA	TRBV4-1	NA
TGTGCCAGCAGCTTTCCGGGGCGAGATGGCTACACCTTC	CASSFPGRDGYTF	TRBJ1-2	few	TRBV5-5	NA
TGTGCCAGCAGTTCGCCATCTCCTGGGACTGAAGCTTTCTTT	CASSSPSPGTEAFF	TRBJ1-1	NA	TRBV28	NA